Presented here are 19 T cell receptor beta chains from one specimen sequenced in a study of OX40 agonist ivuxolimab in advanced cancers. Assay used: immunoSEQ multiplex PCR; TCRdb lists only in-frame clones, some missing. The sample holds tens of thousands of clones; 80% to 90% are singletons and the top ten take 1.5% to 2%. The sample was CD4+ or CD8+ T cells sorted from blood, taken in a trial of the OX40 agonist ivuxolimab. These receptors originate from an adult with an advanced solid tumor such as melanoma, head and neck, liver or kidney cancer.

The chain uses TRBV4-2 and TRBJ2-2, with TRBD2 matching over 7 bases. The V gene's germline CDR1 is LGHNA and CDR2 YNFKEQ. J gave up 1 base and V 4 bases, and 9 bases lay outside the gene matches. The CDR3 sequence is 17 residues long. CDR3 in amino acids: CASSPRGRAQNTGELFF. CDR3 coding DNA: TGTGCCAGCAGCCCCCGTGGGAGGGCTCAGAACACCGGGGAGCTGTTTTTT.

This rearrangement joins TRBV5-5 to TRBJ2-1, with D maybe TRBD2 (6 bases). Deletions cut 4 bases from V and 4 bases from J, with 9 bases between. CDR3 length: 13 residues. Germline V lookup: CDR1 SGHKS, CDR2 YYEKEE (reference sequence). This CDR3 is CASSPGLYNEQFF. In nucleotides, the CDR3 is TGTGCCAGCAGCCCCGGACTATACAATGAGCAGTTCTTC.

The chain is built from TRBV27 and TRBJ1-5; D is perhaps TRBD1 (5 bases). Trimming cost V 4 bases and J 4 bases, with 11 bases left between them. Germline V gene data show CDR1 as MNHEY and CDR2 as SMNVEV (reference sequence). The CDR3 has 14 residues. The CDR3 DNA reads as TGTGCCAGCAGTTCAGGGTCAGGGAATCAGCCCCAGCATTTT. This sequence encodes CASSSGSGNQPQHF.

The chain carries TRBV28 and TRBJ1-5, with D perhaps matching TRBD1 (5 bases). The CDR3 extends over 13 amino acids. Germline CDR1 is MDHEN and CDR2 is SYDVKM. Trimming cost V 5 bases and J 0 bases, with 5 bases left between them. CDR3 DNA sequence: TGTGCCAGCAGTCAGGGTAGCAATCAGCCCCAGCATTTT. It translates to CASSQGSNQPQHF.

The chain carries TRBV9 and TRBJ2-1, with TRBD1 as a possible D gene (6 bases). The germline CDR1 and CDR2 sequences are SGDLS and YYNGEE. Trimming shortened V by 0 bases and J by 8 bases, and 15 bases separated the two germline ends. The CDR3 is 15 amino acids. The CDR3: CASSVGPQGWDEQFF. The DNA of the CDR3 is TGTGCCAGCAGCGTAGGGCCACAGGGATGGGATGAGCAGTTCTTC.

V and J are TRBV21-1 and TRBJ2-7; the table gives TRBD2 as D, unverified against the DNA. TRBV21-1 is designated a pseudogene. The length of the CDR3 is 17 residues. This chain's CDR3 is CASSKLGLAGGCNEQYF. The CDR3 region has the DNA TGTGCCAGCAGCAAATTGGGGCTAGCGGGAGGCTGCAACGAGCAGTACTTC.

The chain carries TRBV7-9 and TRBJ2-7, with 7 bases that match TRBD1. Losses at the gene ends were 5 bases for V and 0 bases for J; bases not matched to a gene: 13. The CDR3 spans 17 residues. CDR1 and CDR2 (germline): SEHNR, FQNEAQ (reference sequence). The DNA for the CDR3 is TGTGCCAGCAGCCAAAAAAACAAGGGACAGAGCTCCTACGAGCAGTACTTC. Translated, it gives CASSQKNKGQSSYEQYF. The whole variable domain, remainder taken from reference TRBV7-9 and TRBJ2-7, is DTGVSQNPRHKITKRGQNVTFRCDPISEHNRLYWYRQTLGQGPEFLTYFQNEAQLEKSRLLSDRFSAERPKGSFSTLEIQRTEQGDSAMYLCASSQKNKGQSSYEQYFGPGTRLTVT.

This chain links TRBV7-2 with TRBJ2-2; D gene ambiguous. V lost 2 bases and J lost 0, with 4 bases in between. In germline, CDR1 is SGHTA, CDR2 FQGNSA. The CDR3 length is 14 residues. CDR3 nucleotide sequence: TGTGCCAGCAGCTTACTAGCGAACACCGGGGAGCTGTTTTTT. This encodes CASSLLANTGELFF.

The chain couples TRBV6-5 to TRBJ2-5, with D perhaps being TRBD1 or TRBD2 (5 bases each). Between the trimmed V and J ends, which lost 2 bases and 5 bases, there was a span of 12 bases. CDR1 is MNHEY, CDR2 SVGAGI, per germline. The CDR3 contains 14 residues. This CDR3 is CASSYTGRLETQYF. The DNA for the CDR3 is TGTGCCAGCAGTTACACGGGGCGGTTGGAGACCCAGTACTTC.

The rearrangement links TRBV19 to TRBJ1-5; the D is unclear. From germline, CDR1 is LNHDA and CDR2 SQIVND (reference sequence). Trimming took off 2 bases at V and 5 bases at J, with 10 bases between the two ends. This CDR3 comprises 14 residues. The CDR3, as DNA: TGTGCCAGTAGTATATCTACTTACGATCAGCCCCAGCATTTT. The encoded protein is CASSISTYDQPQHF.

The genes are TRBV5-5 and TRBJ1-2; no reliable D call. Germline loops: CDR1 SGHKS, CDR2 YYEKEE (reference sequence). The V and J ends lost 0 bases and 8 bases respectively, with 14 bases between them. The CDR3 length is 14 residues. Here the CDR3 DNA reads TGTGCCAGCAGCTTGGAAGCGGGGTTTAGCGGCTACACCTTC. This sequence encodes CASSLEAGFSGYTF.

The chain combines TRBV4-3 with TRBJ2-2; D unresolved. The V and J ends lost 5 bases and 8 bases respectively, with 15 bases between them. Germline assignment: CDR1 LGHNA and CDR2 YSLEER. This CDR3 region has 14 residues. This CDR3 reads CASSSNHPTGELFF. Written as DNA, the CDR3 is TGCGCCAGCAGCTCCAACCACCCCACGGGGGAGCTGTTTTTT.

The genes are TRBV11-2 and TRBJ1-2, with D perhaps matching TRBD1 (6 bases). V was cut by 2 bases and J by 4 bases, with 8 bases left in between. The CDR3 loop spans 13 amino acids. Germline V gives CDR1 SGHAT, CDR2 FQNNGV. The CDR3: CASSLTGLYGYTF. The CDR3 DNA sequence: TGTGCCAGCAGCTTAACAGGGCTCTATGGCTACACCTTC.

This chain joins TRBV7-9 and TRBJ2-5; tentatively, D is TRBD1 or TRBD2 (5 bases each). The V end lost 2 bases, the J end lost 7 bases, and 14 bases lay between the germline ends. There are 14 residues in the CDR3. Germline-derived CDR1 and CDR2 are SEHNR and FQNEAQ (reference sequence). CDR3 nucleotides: TGTGCCAGCAGCTTACAACAACGGGACGGGACCCAGTACTTC. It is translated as CASSLQQRDGTQYF.

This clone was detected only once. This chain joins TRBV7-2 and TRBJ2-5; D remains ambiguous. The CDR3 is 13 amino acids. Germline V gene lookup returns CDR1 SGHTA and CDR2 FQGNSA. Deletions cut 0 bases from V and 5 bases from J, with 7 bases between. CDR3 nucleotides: TGTGCCAGCAGCTTAGCGGAAGGGGAGACCCAGTACTTC. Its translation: CASSLAEGETQYF.

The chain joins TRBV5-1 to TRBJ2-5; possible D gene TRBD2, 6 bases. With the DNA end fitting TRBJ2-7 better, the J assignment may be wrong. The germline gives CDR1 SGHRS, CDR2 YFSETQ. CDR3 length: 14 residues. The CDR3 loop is CASSPGGGNYEQYF. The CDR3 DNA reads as TGCGCCAGCAGCCCCGGTGGGGGGAACTACGAGCAGTACTTC.

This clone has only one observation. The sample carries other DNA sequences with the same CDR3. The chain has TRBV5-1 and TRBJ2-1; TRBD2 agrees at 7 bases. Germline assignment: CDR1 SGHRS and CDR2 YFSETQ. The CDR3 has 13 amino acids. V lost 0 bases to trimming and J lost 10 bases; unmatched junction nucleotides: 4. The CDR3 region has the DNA TGCGCCAGCAGCTTGGGGGAGGGCCGGGAGCAGTTCTTC. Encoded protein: CASSLGEGREQFF.

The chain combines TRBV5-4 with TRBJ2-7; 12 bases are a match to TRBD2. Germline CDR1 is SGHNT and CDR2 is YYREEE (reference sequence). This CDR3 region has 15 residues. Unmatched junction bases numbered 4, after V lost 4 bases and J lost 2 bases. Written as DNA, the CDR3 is TGTGCCAGCAGCGGACGGACTAGCGGGACCTACGAGCAGTACTTC. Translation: CASSGRTSGTYEQYF.

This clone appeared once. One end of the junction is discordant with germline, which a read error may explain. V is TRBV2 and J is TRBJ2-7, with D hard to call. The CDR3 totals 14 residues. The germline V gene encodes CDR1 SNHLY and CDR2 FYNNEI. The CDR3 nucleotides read TGTGCCAGCAGTGAAACTTACTTGGCAGGCACCTTATTTTTC. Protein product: CASSETYLAGTLFF.